Reported below is one T cell receptor (beta chain). What it binds is unknown. This CDR3 contains 19 residues. The V gene end was trimmed by 2 bases and the J gene end by 0 bases; junction bases not matched to a gene: 6. Germline V gives CDR1 LGHNA, CDR2 YSLEER. This entry is derived from a study of human T cells and chemical hapten exposure. For the study at large: Alopecia areata, totalis and universalis patients, mostly female, were included. Findings of the study overall: DPC sensitization did not alter TCRs above 1 in 1000 frequency. PT1 expanded TCR counts and patch test score correlated positively.

Time point noted: patch test 1, 2 weeks after DPC sensitization. Treatment specified: therapeutic diphenylcyclopropenone sensitization with weekly scalp DPC. TCRdb reanalysed the RACE reads using MiXCR and keeps one entry per CDR3 protein. This table holds 150,000 to 200,000 distinct CDR3 sequences, approximately 15% found once. The material sequenced was whole blood, taken in connection with sensitization to the hapten diphenylcyclopropenone (DPC). The rearrangement uses TRBV4-3 and TRBJ2-2; 13 positions match TRBD2. The receptor was isolated from a woman aged 25 to 39 with alopecia areata. Some clones in this sample may be carry-over from other donors' samples. The CDR3 reads CASSQTFGTSGTNTGELFF. The CDR3 nucleotides read TGCGCCAGCAGCCAAACCTTTGGGACTAGCGGGACGAACACCGGGGAGCTGTTTTTT.